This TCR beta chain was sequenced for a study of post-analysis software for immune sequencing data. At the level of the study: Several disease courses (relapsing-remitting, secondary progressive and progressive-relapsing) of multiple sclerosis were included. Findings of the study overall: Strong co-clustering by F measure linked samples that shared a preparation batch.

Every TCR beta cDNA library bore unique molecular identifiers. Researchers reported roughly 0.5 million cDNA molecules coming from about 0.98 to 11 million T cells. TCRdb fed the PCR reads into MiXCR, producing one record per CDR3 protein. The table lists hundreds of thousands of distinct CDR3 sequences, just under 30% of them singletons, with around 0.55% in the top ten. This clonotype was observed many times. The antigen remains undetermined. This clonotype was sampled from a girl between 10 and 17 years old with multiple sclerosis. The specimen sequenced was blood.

The CDR3 sequence is CSASIPGLAKNIQYF. As DNA, the CDR3 is TGCAGTGCTAGTATCCCAGGGCTGGCCAAAAACATTCAGTACTTC. The rearrangement joins TRBV20-1 to TRBJ2-4; possible D gene TRBD1, 5 bases. This CDR3 contains 15 residues. The germline CDR1 and CDR2 sequences are DFQATT and SNEGSKA (reference sequence). The V end was cut by 3 bases, the J end by 1 base, with 13 bases between.